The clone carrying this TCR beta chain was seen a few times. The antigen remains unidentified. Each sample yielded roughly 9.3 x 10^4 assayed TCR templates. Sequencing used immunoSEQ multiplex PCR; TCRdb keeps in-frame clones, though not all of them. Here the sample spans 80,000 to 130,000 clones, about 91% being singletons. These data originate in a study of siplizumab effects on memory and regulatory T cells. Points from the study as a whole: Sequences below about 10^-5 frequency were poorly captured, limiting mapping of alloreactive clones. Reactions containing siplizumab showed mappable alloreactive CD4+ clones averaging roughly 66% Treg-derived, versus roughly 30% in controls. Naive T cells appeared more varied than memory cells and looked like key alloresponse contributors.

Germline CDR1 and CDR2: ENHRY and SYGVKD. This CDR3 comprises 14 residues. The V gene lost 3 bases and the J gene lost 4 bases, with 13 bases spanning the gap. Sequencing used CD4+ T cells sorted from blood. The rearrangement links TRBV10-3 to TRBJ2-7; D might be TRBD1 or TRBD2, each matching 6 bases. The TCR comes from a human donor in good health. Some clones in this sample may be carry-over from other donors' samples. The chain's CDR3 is CAISDLRGRYEQYF. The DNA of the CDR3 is TGTGCCATCAGTGATCTTAGGGGGAGGTACGAGCAGTACTTC.